This TCR beta chain was identified during a study of identical twins. Study results and limitations: Less excess twin sharing appeared in beta out-of-frame sequences. Fewer insertions marked abundant cord blood beta clonotypes; young adult naive trended weakly, memory not at all.

TCRdb reanalysed the 5' RACE reads using MiXCR and keeps one entry per CDR3 protein. The sample yields around 1.7 million distinct CDR3 sequences, 32% seen once. Healthy Caucasian donors formed the entire cohort. As for this clonotype: Its cognate antigen is unknown.

The CDR3 loop spans 13 amino acids. The germline V gene has CDR1 SQVTM and CDR2 ANQGSEA. The V segment lost 7 bases and the J segment 4 bases; nucleotides outside the gene matches: 5. Sequencing used cord blood. The clonotype originates from a newborn girl in good health. The chain carries TRBV29-1 and TRBJ2-7, with TRBD1 matching 12 bases. CDR3 nucleotides: TGCAGCGGCGGGACAGGGGGCGGGTACGAGCAGTACTTC. Protein: CSGGTGGGYEQYF.